The entry below describes one T cell receptor beta chain. The data derive from a study of blood T cell repertoires in COVID-19. Study overall: Samples of COVID-19 (acute and convalescent) were obtained from the United States, Italy and Spain. PBMCs, B-cell-depleted T cells, or T cells were the source of the cDNA or gDNA that made up the material.

This CDR3 comprises 15 residues. Germline V gene sequence: CDR1 MDHEN, CDR2 SYDVKM. The V segment lost 6 bases and the J segment 5 bases; nucleotides outside the gene matches: 7. Repertoires were generated with immunoSEQ multiplex PCR, while TCRdb's copy carries only in-frame clones and drops some. The table records some 48,000 clones, more than 75% of them present only once. This clonotype was sampled from a human donor with acute or convalescent COVID-19. The donor label of this sample is uncertain. The sample consisted of peripheral blood. The V call is TRBV28, the J call TRBJ1-6, with 7 bases that match TRBD1. The CDR3 protein is CASSRSDRDNSPLHF. CDR3 nucleotide sequence: TGTGCCAGCAGCCGCTCAGACAGGGATAATTCACCCCTCCACTTT.